Listed here are 4 T cell receptor beta chains from one sample, sequenced in a study of T-cell reconstitution after alpha-beta-depleted transplantation in children. The TCRbeta library was prepared with unique molecular identifiers. MiXCR, run by TCRdb on the PCR reads, gives a single entry per CDR3 protein. The profile shows about 97,000 distinct CDR3 sequences, 4.5% to 7.5% of them singletons. The source was PBMCs, mostly from graft donor cells, collected 60 days after TCRalphabeta/CD19-depleted stem cell transplant. Source of these receptors: a female patient aged 2-15 years who had a stem cell transplant for Fanconi anemia, so the T cells may come from the graft donor.

This sequence joins TRBV3-1 and TRBJ2-3; D unresolved. CDR1 is LGHDT and CDR2 is YNNKEL in the germline V gene (reference sequence). Trimming shortened V by 0 bases and J by 0 bases, and 4 bases separated the two germline ends. The CDR3 has 14 residues. CDR3 region: CASSQDWSTDTQYF. The CDR3 nucleotides are TGTGCCAGCAGCCAAGATTGGAGCACAGATACGCAGTATTTT.

Many counts were recorded for this clonotype. J is TRBJ2-2 and V is TRBV29-1; D is ambiguous. Per germline, CDR1 SQVTM and CDR2 ANQGSEA. Trimming stripped 2 bases from V and 3 bases from J, with 16 bases between. This CDR3 is 16 amino acids long. CDR3 loop: CSVEMVVWGHTGELFF. The CDR3 coding sequence is TGCAGCGTTGAAATGGTAGTGTGGGGTCACACCGGGGAGCTGTTTTTT.

This clonotype was recorded many times. This sequence joins TRBV6-6 and TRBJ1-3, with no clear D. The CDR3 contains 13 residues. V was cut by 2 bases and J by 1 base, with 3 bases left in between. Germline CDR1 is MNHNY and CDR2 is SVGAGI (reference sequence). The CDR3 reads CASSYGSGNTIYF. The CDR3 DNA sequence: TGTGCCAGCAGTTACGGATCTGGAAACACCATATATTTT.

The rearrangement uses TRBV5-1 and TRBJ2-7, with D possibly matching TRBD1 (5 bases). Trimming left V 2 bases short and J 0 bases short, with 21 bases between. Germline CDR1 reads SGHRS; CDR2 reads YFSETQ. This CDR3 region has 18 residues. The DNA for the CDR3 is TGCGCCAGCAGCTTTGGGCAGGGCAGCTTCCTCATCTCCTACGAGCAGTACTTC. Protein: CASSFGQGSFLISYEQYF.